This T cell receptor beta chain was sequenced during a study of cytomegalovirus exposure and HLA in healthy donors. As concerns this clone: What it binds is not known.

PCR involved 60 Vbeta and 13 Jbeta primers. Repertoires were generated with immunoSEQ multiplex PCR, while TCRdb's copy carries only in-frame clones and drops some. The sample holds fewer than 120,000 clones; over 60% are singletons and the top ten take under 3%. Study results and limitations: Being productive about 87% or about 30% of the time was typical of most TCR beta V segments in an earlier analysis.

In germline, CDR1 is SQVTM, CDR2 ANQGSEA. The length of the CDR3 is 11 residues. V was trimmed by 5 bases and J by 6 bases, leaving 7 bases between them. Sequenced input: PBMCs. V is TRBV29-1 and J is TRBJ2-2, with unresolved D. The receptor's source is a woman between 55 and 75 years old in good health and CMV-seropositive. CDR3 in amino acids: CSVSSAGELFF. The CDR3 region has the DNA TGCAGCGTTTCCAGCGCCGGGGAGCTGTTTTTT.